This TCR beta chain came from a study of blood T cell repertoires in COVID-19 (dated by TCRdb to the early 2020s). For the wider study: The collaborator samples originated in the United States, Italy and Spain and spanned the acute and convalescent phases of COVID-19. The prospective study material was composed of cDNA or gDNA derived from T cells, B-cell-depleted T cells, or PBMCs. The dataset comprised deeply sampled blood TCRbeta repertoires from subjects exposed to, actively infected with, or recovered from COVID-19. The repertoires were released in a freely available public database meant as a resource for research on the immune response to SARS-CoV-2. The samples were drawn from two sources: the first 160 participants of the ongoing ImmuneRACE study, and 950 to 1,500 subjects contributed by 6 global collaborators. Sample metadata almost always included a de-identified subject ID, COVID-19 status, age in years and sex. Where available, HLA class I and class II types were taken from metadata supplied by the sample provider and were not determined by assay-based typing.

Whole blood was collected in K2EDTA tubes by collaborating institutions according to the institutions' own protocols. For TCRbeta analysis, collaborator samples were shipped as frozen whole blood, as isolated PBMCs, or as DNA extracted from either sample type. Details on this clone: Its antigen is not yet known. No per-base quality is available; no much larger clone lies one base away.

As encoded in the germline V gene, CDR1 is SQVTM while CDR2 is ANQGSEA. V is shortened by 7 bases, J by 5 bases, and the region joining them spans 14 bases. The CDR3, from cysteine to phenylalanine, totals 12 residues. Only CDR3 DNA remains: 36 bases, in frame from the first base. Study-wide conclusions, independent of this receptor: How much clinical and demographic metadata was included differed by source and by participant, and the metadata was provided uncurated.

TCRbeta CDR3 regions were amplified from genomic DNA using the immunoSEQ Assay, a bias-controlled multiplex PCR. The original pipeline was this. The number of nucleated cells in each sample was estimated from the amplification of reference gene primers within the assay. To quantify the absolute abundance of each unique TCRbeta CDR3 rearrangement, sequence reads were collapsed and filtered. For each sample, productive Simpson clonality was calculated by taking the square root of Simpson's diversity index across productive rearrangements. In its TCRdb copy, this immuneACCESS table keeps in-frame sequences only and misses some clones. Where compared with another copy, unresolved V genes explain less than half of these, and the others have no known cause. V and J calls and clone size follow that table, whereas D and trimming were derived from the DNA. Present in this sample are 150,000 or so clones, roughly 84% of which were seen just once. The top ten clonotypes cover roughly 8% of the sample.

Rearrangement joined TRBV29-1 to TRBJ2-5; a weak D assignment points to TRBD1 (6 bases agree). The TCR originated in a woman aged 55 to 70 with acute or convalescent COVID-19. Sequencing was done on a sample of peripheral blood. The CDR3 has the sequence CSARGSEETQYF. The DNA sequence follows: TGCAGCGCTAGGGGGTCGGAGGAGACCCAGTACTTC.